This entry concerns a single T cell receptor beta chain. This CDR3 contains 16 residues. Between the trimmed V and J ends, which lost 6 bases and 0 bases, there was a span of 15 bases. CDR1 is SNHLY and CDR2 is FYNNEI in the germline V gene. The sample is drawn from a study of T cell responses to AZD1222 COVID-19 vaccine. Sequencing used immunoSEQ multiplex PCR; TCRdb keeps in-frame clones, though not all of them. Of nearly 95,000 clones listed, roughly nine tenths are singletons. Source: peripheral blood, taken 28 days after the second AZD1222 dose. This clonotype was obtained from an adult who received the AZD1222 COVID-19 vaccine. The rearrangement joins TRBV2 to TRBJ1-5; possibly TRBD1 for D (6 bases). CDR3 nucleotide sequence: TGTGCCAGCAGACTGGCGACAGGCGATAGCAATCAGCCCCAGCATTTT. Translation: CASRLATGDSNQPQHF.